This paragraph covers one T cell receptor beta chain sequence. TCRdb passed the 5' RACE reads through MiXCR, listing each CDR3 protein once. In the table there are more than 55,000 distinct CDR3 sequences, around 10% of which are singletons. This record comes from a study of early T cells in non-severe SARS-CoV-2 infection. The germline V and J ends were trimmed by 6 bases and 2 bases, with 8 bases remaining between them. Germline V gives CDR1 SGHAT, CDR2 FQDESV (reference sequence). The CDR3 consists of 13 residues. Material for sequencing was whole blood. The rearrangement uses TRBV11-1 and TRBJ2-1; D remains ambiguous. The origin of this receptor is an adult who was a healthcare worker with PCR-confirmed SARS-CoV-2 infection or an uninfected control (not recorded which). In nucleotides, the CDR3 is TGTGCCAGCAGACAGACCACCTACAATGAGCAGTTCTTC. Residues: CASRQTTYNEQFF.